Each of the 3 T cell receptor beta chains below was sequenced from the same sample in a study of neoadjuvant nivolumab and ipilimumab in lung cancer. The assay was immunoSEQ multiplex PCR, and TCRdb's table has in-frame clones only and misses some. The table lists tens of thousands of clones, 65% to 85% of them singletons, with around 6.1% in the top ten. The source was peripheral blood, collected before neoadjuvant nivolumab, alone or with ipilimumab. The receptors here all came from an adult with non-small cell lung cancer.

This clone was seen only once. This chain uses TRBV6-4 with TRBJ2-3; perhaps TRBD2 as D (5 bases). The CDR3 contains 16 residues. The V gene's germline CDR1 is MRHNA and CDR2 SNTAGT. Deletions cut 1 base from V and 0 bases from J, with 11 bases between. The CDR3 sequence: CASSDWAGASTDTQYF. In DNA, the CDR3 is TGTGCCAGCAGTGACTGGGCGGGTGCTAGCACAGATACGCAGTATTTT.

The genes are TRBV11-2 and TRBJ2-5; TRBD2 matches at 7 bases. Germline V lookup: CDR1 SGHAT, CDR2 FQNNGV. CDR3 length equals 13 residues. J lost 5 bases, V lost 3 bases, and 3 bases had no gene match. In nucleotides, the CDR3 is TGTGCCAGCAGCTTCCAGGGAGGGGAGACCCAGTACTTC. Its protein is CASSFQGGETQYF.

This chain connects TRBV7-3 to TRBJ1-6, with 8 bases identical to TRBD1. The length of the CDR3 is 14 residues. V dropped 5 bases and J dropped 4; count of bases not matched to a gene: 1. The V gene's germline CDR1 is SGHTA and CDR2 FQGTGA. The CDR3: CASSRDRYNSPLHF. The CDR3 DNA sequence: TGTGCCAGCAGCCGGGACAGGTATAATTCACCCCTCCACTTT.